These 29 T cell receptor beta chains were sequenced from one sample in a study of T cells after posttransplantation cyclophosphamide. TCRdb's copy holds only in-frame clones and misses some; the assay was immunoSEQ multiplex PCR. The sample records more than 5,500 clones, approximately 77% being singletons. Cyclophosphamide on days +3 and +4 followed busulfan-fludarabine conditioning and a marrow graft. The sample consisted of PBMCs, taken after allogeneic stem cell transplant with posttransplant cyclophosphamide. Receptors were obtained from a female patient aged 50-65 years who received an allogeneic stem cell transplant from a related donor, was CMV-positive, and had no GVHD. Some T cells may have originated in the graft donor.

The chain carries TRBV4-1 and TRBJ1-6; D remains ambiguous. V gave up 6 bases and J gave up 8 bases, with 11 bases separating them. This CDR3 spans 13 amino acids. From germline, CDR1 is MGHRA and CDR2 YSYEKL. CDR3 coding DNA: TGCGCCAGCAGTCATGGGAGAGATTCACCCCTCCACTTT. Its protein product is CASSHGRDSPLHF.

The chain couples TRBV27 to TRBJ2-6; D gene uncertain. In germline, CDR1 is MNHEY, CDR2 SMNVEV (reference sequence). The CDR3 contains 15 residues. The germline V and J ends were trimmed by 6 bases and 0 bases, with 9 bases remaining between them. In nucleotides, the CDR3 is TGTGCCAGCAGCCAGGATGGCTCTGGGGCCAACGTCCTGACTTTC. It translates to CASSQDGSGANVLTF.

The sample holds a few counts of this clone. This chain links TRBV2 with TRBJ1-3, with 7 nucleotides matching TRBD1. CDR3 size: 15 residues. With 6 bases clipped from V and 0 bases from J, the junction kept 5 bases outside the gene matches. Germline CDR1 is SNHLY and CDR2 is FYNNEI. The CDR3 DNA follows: TGTGCCAGCAGCGCCAGACAGGGCTCTGGAAACACCATATATTTT. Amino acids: CASSARQGSGNTIYF.

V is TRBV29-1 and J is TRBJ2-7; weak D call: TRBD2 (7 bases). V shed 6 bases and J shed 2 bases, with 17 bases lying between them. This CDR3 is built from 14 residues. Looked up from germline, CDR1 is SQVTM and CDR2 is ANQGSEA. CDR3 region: CSVGGAGATYEQYF. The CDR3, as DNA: TGCAGCGTGGGGGGGGCGGGAGCGACCTACGAGCAGTACTTC.

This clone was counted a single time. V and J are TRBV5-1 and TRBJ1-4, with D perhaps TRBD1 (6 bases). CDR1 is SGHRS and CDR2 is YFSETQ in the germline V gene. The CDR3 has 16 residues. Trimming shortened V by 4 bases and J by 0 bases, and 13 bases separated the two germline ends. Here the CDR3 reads CASSIGQPTTNEKLFF. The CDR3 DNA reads TGCGCCAGCAGCATCGGACAGCCCACAACTAATGAAAAACTGTTTTTT. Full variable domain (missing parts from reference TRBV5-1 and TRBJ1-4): KAGVTQTPRYLIKTRGQQVTLSCSPISGHRSVSWYQQTPGQGLQFLFEYFSETQRNKGNFPGRFSGRQFSNSRSEMNVSTLELGDSALYLCASSIGQPTTNEKLFFGSGTQLSVL.

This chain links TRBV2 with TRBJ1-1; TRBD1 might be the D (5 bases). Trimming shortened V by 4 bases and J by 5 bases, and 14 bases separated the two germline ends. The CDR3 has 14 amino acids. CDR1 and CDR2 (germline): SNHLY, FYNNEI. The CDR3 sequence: CASSVQGVGTEAFF. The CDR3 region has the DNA TGTGCCAGCAGTGTACAAGGGGTAGGTACTGAAGCTTTCTTT.

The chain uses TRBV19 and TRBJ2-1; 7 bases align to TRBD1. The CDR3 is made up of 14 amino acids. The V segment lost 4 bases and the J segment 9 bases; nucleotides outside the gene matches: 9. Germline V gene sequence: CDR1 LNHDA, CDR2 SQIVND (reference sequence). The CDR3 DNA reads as TGTGCCAGTAGTAAGGCGACAGGGTTCGGTGAGCAGTTCTTC. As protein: CASSKATGFGEQFF.

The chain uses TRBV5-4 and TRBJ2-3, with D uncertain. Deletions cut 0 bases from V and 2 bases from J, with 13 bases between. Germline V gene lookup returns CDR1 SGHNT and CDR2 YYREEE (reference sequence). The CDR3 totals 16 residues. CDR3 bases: TGTGCCAGCAGCTTGGCTATCGCCTCCTCCACAGATACGCAGTATTTT. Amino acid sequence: CASSLAIASSTDTQYF. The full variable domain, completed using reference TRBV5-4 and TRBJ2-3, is ETGVTQSPTHLIKTRGQQVTLRCSSQSGHNTVSWYQQALGQGPQFIFQYYREEENGRGNFPPRFSGLQFPNYSSELNVNALELDDSALYLCASSLAIASSTDTQYFGPGTRLTVL.

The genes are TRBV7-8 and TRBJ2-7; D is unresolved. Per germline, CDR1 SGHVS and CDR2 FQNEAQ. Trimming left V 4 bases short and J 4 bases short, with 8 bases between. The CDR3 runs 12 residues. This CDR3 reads CASSSLGYEQYF. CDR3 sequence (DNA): TGTGCCAGCAGCTCCCTCGGGTACGAGCAGTACTTC.

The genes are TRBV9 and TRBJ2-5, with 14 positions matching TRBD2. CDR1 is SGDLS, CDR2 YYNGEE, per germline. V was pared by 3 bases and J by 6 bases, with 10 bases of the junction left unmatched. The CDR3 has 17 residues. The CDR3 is CASSAGLAGVVPKTQYF. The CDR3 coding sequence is TGTGCCAGCAGCGCGGGACTAGCGGGAGTAGTTCCGAAGACCCAGTACTTC. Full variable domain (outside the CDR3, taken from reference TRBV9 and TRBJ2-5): DSGVTQTPKHLITATGQRVTLRCSPRSGDLSVYWYQQSLDQGLQFLIQYYNGEERAKGNILERFSAQQFPDLHSELNLSSLELGDSALYFCASSAGLAGVVPKTQYFGPGTRLLVL.

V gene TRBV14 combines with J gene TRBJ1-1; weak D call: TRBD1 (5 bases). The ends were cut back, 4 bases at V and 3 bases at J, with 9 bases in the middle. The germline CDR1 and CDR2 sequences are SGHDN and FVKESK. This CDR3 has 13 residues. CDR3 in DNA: TGTGCCAGCAGCCTTGACAGAGACACTGAAGCTTTCTTT. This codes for CASSLDRDTEAFF. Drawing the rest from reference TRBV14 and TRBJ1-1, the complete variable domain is EAGVTQFPSHSVIEKGQTVTLRCDPISGHDNLYWYRRVMGKEIKFLLHFVKESKQDESGMPNNRFLAERTGGTYSTLKVQPAELEDSGVYFCASSLDRDTEAFFGQGTRLTVV.

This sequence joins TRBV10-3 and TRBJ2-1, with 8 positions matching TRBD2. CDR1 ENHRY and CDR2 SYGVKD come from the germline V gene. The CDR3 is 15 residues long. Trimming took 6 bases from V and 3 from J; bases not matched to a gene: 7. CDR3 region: CAISPGLGDYNEQFF. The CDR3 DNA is TGTGCCATCAGCCCGGGACTAGGGGACTACAATGAGCAGTTCTTC.

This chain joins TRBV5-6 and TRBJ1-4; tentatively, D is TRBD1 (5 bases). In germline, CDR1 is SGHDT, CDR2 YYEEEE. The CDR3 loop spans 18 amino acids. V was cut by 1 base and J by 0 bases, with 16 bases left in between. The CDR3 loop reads CASSLFGREMATNEKLFF. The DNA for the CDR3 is TGTGCCAGCAGCTTGTTTGGCAGGGAAATGGCAACTAATGAAAAACTGTTTTTT. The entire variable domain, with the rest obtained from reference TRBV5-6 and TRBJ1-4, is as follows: DAGVTQSPTHLIKTRGQQVTLRCSPKSGHDTVSWYQQALGQGPQFIFQYYEEEERQRGNFPDRFSGHQFPNYSSELNVNALLLGDSALYLCASSLFGREMATNEKLFFGSGTQLSVL.

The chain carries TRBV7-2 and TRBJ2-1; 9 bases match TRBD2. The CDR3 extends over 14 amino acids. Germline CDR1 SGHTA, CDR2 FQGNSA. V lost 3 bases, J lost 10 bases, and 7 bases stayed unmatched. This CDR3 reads CASSFNVAGAEQFF. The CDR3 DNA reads TGTGCCAGCAGCTTTAACGTAGCGGGGGCCGAGCAGTTCTTC.

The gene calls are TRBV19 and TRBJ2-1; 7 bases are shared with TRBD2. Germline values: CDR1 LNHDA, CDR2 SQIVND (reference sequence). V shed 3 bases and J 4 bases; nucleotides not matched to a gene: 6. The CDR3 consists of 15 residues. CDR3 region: CASSMSAGGYNEQFF. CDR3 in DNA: TGTGCCAGTAGTATGTCCGCCGGGGGGTACAATGAGCAGTTCTTC.

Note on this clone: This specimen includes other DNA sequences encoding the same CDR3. CDR3 sequence (DNA): TGTGCCAGCAGGCCCTACCCCGGGACAGACTATAATTCACCCCTCCACTTT. Protein sequence: CASRPYPGTDYNSPLHF. This sequence joins TRBV28 and TRBJ1-6; 7 bases match TRBD1. The CDR3 extends over 17 amino acids. J was trimmed by 3 bases and V by 6 bases; bases with no gene match: 11. Germline assignment: CDR1 MDHEN and CDR2 SYDVKM.

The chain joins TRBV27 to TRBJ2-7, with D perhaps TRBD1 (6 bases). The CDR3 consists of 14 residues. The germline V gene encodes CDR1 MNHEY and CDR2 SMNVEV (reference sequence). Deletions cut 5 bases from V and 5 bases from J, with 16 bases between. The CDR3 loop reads CASSAGTFPNEQYF. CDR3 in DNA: TGTGCCAGCAGTGCCGGGACATTCCCCAACGAGCAGTACTTC.

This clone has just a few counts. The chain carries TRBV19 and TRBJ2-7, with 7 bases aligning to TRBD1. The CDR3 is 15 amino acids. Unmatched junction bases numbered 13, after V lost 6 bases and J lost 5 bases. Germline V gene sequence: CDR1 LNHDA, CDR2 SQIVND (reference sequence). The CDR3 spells CASSIGQGVGDEQYF. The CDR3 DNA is TGTGCCAGTAGCATTGGCCAGGGGGTCGGCGACGAGCAGTACTTC.

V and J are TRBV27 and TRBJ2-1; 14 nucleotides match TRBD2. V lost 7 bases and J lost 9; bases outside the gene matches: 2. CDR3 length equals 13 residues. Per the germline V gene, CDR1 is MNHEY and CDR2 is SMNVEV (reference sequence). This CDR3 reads CASKGLAGVEQFF. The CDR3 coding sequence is TGTGCCAGCAAGGGACTAGCGGGAGTTGAGCAGTTCTTC.

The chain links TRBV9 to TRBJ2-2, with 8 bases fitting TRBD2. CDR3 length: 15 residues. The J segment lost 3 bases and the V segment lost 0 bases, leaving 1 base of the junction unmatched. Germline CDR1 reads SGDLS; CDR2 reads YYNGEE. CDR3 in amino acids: CASSVAGGDTGELFF. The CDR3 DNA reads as TGTGCCAGCAGCGTAGCCGGGGGGGACACCGGGGAGCTGTTTTTT. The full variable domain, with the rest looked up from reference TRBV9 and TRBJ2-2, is DSGVTQTPKHLITATGQRVTLRCSPRSGDLSVYWYQQSLDQGLQFLIQYYNGEERAKGNILERFSAQQFPDLHSELNLSSLELGDSALYFCASSVAGGDTGELFFGEGSRLTVL.

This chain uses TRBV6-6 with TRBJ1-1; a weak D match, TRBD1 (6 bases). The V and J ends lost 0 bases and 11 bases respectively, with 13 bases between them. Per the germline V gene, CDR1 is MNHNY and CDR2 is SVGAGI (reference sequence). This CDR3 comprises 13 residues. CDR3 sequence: CASSYSATGRAFF. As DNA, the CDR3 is TGTGCCAGCAGTTACTCGGCTACAGGGCGGGCTTTCTTT.

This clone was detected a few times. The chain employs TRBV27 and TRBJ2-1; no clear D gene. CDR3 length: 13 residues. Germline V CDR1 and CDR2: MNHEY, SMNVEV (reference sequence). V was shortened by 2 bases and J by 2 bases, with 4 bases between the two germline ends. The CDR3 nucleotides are TGTGCCAGCAGTTTAGAGCCCTACAATGAGCAGTTCTTC. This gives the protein CASSLEPYNEQFF.

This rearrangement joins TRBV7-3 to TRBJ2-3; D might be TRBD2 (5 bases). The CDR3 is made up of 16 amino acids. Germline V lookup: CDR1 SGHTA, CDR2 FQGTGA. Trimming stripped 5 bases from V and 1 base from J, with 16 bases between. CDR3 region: CASSPRRRSGTDTQYF. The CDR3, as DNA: TGTGCCAGCAGCCCCCGGCGTCGTAGCGGCACAGATACGCAGTATTTT.

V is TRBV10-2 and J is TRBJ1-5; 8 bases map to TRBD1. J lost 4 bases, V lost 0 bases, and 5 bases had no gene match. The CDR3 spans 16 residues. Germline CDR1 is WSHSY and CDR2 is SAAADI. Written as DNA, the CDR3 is TGCGCCAGCAGTGAGTCGCAGGGGGCTAGTAATCAGCCCCAGCATTTT. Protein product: CASSESQGASNQPQHF.

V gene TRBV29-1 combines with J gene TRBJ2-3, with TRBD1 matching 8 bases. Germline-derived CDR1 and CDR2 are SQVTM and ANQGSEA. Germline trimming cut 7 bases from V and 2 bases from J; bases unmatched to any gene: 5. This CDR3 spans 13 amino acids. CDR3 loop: CSGGQESTDTQYF. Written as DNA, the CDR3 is TGCAGCGGGGGACAGGAATCCACAGATACGCAGTATTTT.

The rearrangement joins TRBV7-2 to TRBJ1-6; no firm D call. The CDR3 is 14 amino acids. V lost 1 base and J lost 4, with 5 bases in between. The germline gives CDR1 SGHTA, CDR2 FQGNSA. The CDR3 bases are TGTGCCAGCAGCTTAGACGGGTATAATTCACCCCTCCACTTT. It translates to CASSLDGYNSPLHF.

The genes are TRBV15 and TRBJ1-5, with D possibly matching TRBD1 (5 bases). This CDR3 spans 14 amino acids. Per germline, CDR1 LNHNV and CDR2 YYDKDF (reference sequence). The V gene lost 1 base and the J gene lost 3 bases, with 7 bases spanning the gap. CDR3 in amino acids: CATSRGQNNQPQHF. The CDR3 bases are TGTGCCACCAGCAGAGGACAGAACAATCAGCCCCAGCATTTT.

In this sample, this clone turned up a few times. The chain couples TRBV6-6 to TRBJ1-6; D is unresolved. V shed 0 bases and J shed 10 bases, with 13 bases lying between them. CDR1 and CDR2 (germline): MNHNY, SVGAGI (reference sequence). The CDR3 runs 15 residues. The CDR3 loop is CASSYSREDGSPLHF. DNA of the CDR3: TGTGCCAGCAGTTACTCAAGGGAGGACGGCTCACCCCTCCACTTT.

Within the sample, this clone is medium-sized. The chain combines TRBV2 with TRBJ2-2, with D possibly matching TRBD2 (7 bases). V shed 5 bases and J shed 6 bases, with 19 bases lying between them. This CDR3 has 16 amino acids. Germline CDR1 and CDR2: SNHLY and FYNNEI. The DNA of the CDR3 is TGTGCCAGCAGTAAGGATCAAGGGGGGGCAGCCGGGGAGCTGTTTTTT. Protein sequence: CASSKDQGGAAGELFF.